The 10 T cell receptor beta chains reported below all come from one sample, sequenced in a study of blood T cell repertoires in COVID-19. Data came from immunoSEQ multiplex PCR; TCRdb stores just in-frame clones and leaves some out. The table lists about 210,000 clones, around four fifths of them singletons. The sample was peripheral blood. These receptor sequences come from a woman aged 45-59 years with acute or convalescent COVID-19.

The V gene is TRBV7-2, the J gene TRBJ2-7, with 7 bases that match TRBD2. V trimming: 0 bases; J trimming: 3 bases; junction bases outside the gene matches: 8. Germline CDR1 and CDR2: SGHTA and FQGNSA. The CDR3 runs to 16 residues. The CDR3 spells CASSLAEAGPFYEQYF. In DNA, the CDR3 is TGTGCCAGCAGCTTAGCGGAAGCGGGACCGTTCTACGAGCAGTACTTC. Using reference TRBV7-2 and TRBJ2-7 for the parts outside the CDR3, the full variable domain is GAGVSQSPSNKVTEKGKDVELRCDPISGHTALYWYRQSLGQGLEFLIYFQGNSAPDKSGLPSDRFSAERTGGSVSTLTIQRTQQEDSAVYLCASSLAEAGPFYEQYFGPGTRLTVT.

The CDR3 spells CASSYGGLVQETQYF. CDR3 coding DNA: TGTGCCAGCAGTTACGGGGGACTAGTCCAAGAGACCCAGTACTTC. J is TRBJ2-5 and V is TRBV6-2 or TRBV6-3, with 8 positions matching TRBD2. With 2 bases clipped from V and 1 base from J, the junction kept 3 bases outside the gene matches. The CDR3 runs 15 residues. Germline CDR1 is MNHEY and CDR2 is SVGEGT.

CDR3 sequence: CASSSLAGIFYEQYF. The CDR3 DNA reads as TGTGCCAGCTCATCACTAGCGGGGATATTCTACGAGCAGTACTTC. The rearrangement uses TRBV18 and TRBJ2-7, with 10 bases fitting TRBD2. CDR3 size: 15 residues. The ends lost 5 bases at V and 3 bases at J; junction bases unmatched: 7. The V gene's germline CDR1 is KGHSH and CDR2 LQKENI.

The J gene is TRBJ1-5, the V gene TRBV2; tentative D call: TRBD1 (6 bases). The CDR3 consists of 15 residues. V dropped 6 bases and J dropped 2 bases, with 14 bases sitting between them. Germline CDR1 SNHLY, CDR2 FYNNEI. CDR3 sequence reads: CASSVAGDGNQPQHF. CDR3 DNA sequence: TGTGCCAGCAGCGTCGCAGGGGATGGCAATCAGCCCCAGCATTTT.

V gene TRBV27 combines with J gene TRBJ2-1; TRBD2 matches at 10 bases. CDR1 MNHEY and CDR2 SMNVEV come from the germline V gene (reference sequence). With V trimmed by 6 bases and J by 5 bases, 10 bases remained unmatched. This CDR3 region has 16 residues. CDR3 in amino acids: CASSLYGTSDHNEQFF. CDR3 bases: TGTGCCAGCAGCCTCTATGGGACTAGCGACCACAATGAGCAGTTCTTC.

CDR3 nucleotide sequence: TGTGCCAGCAGTGATGATGACTATCCGCCCAATGAGCAGTTCTTC. Amino acids: CASSDDDYPPNEQFF. V gene TRBV25-1 combines with J gene TRBJ2-1; D perhaps matches TRBD2 (5 bases). The CDR3 has 15 residues. The V gene lost 3 bases and the J gene lost 6 bases, with 15 bases spanning the gap. The germline gives CDR1 MGHDK, CDR2 SYGVNS.

This clone was seen a handful of times. The V and J genes are TRBV5-1 and TRBJ1-1; the D is unclear. CDR1 is SGHRS and CDR2 is YFSETQ in the germline V gene. The CDR3 spans 11 residues. The V end lost 4 bases, the J end lost 2 bases, and 3 bases lay between the germline ends. The CDR3 DNA follows: TGCGCCAGCAGCCAAAACACTGAAGCTTTCTTT. This encodes CASSQNTEAFF.

The chain combines TRBV28 with TRBJ2-7; 9 bases fit TRBD1. Germline assignment: CDR1 MDHEN and CDR2 SYDVKM. The CDR3 is made up of 16 amino acids. Losses at the gene ends were 1 base for V and 1 base for J; bases not matched to a gene: 5. CDR3 sequence reads: CASSLSGQGPSYEQYF. The DNA of the CDR3 is TGTGCCAGCAGTTTATCTGGACAGGGGCCTTCCTACGAGCAGTACTTC. The variable domain in full, completed from reference TRBV28 and TRBJ2-7, reads DVKVTQSSRYLVKRTGEKVFLECVQDMDHENMFWYRQDPGLGLRLIYFSYDVKMKEKGDIPEGYSVSREKKERFSLILESASTNQTSMYLCASSLSGQGPSYEQYFGPGTRLTVT.

The V gene is TRBV6-5, the J gene TRBJ2-7; 7 bases map to TRBD1. The CDR3 is 15 amino acids. Germline V gives CDR1 MNHEY, CDR2 SVGAGI. V trimming: 5 bases; J trimming: 5 bases; junction bases outside the gene matches: 12. The CDR3 loop reads CASSPHRSGQNEQYF. The CDR3 DNA reads as TGTGCCAGCAGTCCGCACAGGTCGGGACAGAACGAGCAGTACTTC.

This chain connects TRBV3-1 (or the pseudogene TRBV3-2) to TRBJ1-5, with D maybe TRBD1 (5 bases). V was pared by 1 base and J by 0 bases, with 7 bases between. The CDR3 length is 15 residues. Germline assignment: CDR1 LGHDT and CDR2 YNNKEL (reference sequence). The CDR3 DNA reads as TGTGCCAGCAGCCAAGGGACAAATAGCAATCAGCCCCAGCATTTT. Translating gives CASSQGTNSNQPQHF.